This paragraph reports one TCR beta chain. Its antigen is currently unknown. The 5'RACE method, run with constant-segment primers, produced TCR alpha and TCR beta cDNA libraries (carrying sample barcodes and UMIs). MiXCR, run by TCRdb on the 5' RACE reads, gives a single entry per CDR3 protein. The data show a few hundred thousand distinct CDR3 sequences, more than 15% seen once. Germline V gene lookup returns CDR1 SEHNR and CDR2 FQNEAQ (reference sequence). This CDR3 region has 13 residues. V was pared by 5 bases and J by 0 bases, with 8 bases between. The data were taken from a study of T-cell memory formation after mild COVID-19. Study conclusions and caveats: Day 15 to 85 contracting clones showed balanced CD4/CD8; day 15 to 37 expanders favored CD4+. Second-wave clones peaking on day 37 lacked confirmed SARS-CoV-2 specificity.

The V gene is TRBV7-9, the J gene TRBJ2-7; D is perhaps TRBD2 (5 bases). Sequencing input: PBMCs or a T cell subset sorted from them (not recorded which). This receptor was taken from a man aged 18 to 30 who had mild COVID-19 (a few samples of this study predate the infection). Cell type and time point are not known. The CDR3 protein is CASSRRGSYEQYV. The CDR3, as DNA: TGTGCCAGCAGCCGACGGGGCTCCTACGAGCAGTACGTC.